Detailed here is one TCR beta chain. What it recognizes is unknown. The CDR3 contains 15 residues. V dropped 6 bases and J dropped 7; count of bases not matched to a gene: 9. The data were obtained in a study of T-cell memory formation after mild COVID-19. Across the study: TCR clusters were mostly confined to one donor each.

5'RACE primed at constant segments yielded TCR alpha and TCR beta cDNA libraries bearing sample barcodes and UMIs. A single record per CDR3 protein comes from TCRdb applying MiXCR to the 5' RACE reads. The repertoire holds approximately 210,000 distinct CDR3 sequences, with more than 9% as singletons. Whole-study findings and limits: Those CD4+ clones that contracted were mainly in CM and EM (CD8+ ones in EMRA). Unconfirmed was the SARS-CoV-2 specificity of second-wave clones that peaked on day 37.

The sequenced sample was PBMCs or a T cell subset sorted from them (not recorded which). The chain joins TRBV12-3 or TRBV12-4 to TRBJ1-5; 10 bases map to TRBD1. This receptor was identified in a young man who had mild COVID-19 (a few samples of this study predate the infection). Cell type and time point are not known. The CDR3 coding sequence is TGTGCCAGCAGGCCGACAGGGGGCGCAGGGCAGCCCCAGCATTTT. Translation: CASRPTGGAGQPQHF.